These T cell receptor beta chains were read from a single sample in a study of blood T cell repertoires in COVID-19. TCRdb's copy holds only in-frame clones and misses some; the assay was immunoSEQ multiplex PCR. The sample lists more than 95,000 clones, 87% seen once, with 15% in the top ten. The sample taken for sequencing was peripheral blood. The source of these receptors is a man aged 50-59 years with acute or convalescent COVID-19. CDR3s include the opening cysteine and the closing phenylalanine or tryptophan. A D gene is named only where the DNA matches it firmly. The size of a clone is reported for some rows only, either as once, few or many, or as a class for expanded clones.

v_gene	abundance	j_gene	d_gene	CDR3aa	CDR3nt
TRBV6-6	-	TRBJ2-2	-	CASTAGPPDTGELFF	TGTGCCAGCACCGCGGGACCCCCGGACACCGGGGAGCTGTTTTTT
TRBV28	-	TRBJ1-5	-	CASSLEAGLRLRYDQPQHF	TGTGCCAGCAGTTTAGAGGCAGGGCTCAGATTAAGGTACGATCAGCCCCAGCATTTT
TRBV4-2	-	TRBJ2-3	TRBD2	CASSQETSGPTDTQYF	TGTGCCAGCAGCCAAGAGACTAGCGGGCCCACAGATACGCAGTATTTT
TRBV2	-	TRBJ1-5	-	CASTSQPGGNNQPQHF	TGTGCCAGCACGAGCCAACCCGGGGGTAACAATCAGCCCCAGCATTTT
TRBV24-1	-	TRBJ2-1	-	CATSDPGTRLYNEQFF	TGTGCCACCAGTGATCCCGGGACAAGGCTCTACAATGAGCAGTTCTTC
TRBV5-4	-	TRBJ2-2	-	CASSTRTGELFF	TGTGCCAGCAGCACACGAACCGGGGAGCTGTTTTTT
TRBV2	-	TRBJ1-6	-	CASQGSYNSPLHF	TGTGCCAGCCAGGGGTCCTATAATTCACCCCTCCACTTT
TRBV28	-	TRBJ2-3	TRBD1	CASRPGQGASDTQYF	TGTGCCAGCAGGCCGGGACAGGGGGCCTCAGATACGCAGTATTTT
TRBV4-2	-	TRBJ2-7	TRBD2	CASSPGLAGAYEQYF	TGTGCCAGCAGCCCGGGACTAGCGGGCGCCTACGAGCAGTACTTC
TRBV2	-	TRBJ1-2	TRBD1	CASRDRGSHGYTF	TGTGCCAGCAGGGACAGGGGGTCCCATGGCTACACCTTC
TRBV5-6	-	TRBJ2-5	TRBD1	CASSLVGQGEETQYF	TGTGCCAGCAGCTTGGTTGGACAGGGGGAAGAGACCCAGTACTTC
TRBV28	once	TRBJ1-6	TRBD1	CASSSPQGTRPPLHF	TGTGCCAGCAGTTCACCACAGGGGACCCGTCCACCCCTCCACTTT
TRBV5-5	-	TRBJ1-1	-	CASSFQALQNTEAFF	TGTGCCAGCAGCTTCCAGGCTCTCCAGAACACTGAAGCTTTCTTT
TRBV12-3/TRBV12-4	-	TRBJ1-6	-	CASSFNAAPLHF	TGTGCCAGCAGTTTCAACGCGGCACCCCTCCACTTT
TRBV5-4	-	TRBJ2-1	TRBD2	CASRTTSGNYNEQFF	TGTGCCAGCAGGACGACTAGCGGGAACTACAATGAGCAGTTCTTC
TRBV18	-	TRBJ2-1	TRBD2	CASSPTSGASNEQFF	TGTGCCAGCTCACCCACTAGCGGGGCCTCCAATGAGCAGTTCTTC
TRBV11-2	-	TRBJ2-7	TRBD1	CASSLGQGKSEQYF	TGTGCCAGCAGCTTAGGACAGGGTAAGAGCGAGCAGTACTTC